The sequence of this T cell receptor (beta chain) was determined in a study of blood T cell repertoires in COVID-19. On the study more broadly: The samples span acute and convalescent COVID-19 from the United States, Italy and Spain. Nucleic acid was either cDNA or gDNA, and it came from T cells, B-cell-depleted T cells, or PBMCs.

The CDR3 consists of 11 residues. CDR1 is DFQATT and CDR2 is SNEGSKA in the germline V gene (reference sequence). Trimming left V 7 bases short and J 4 bases short, with 10 bases between. Repertoires were generated with immunoSEQ multiplex PCR, while TCRdb's copy carries only in-frame clones and drops some. The repertoire holds around 88,000 clones, with 70% to 90% as singletons. The V call is TRBV20-1, the J call TRBJ1-2; tentatively, D is TRBD1 (5 bases). Sample: peripheral blood. This sequence was found in a woman older than 75 with acute or convalescent COVID-19. The CDR3 region is CSGGDSYGYTF. CDR3 sequence (DNA): TGCAGTGGGGGGGATTCCTATGGCTACACCTTC.